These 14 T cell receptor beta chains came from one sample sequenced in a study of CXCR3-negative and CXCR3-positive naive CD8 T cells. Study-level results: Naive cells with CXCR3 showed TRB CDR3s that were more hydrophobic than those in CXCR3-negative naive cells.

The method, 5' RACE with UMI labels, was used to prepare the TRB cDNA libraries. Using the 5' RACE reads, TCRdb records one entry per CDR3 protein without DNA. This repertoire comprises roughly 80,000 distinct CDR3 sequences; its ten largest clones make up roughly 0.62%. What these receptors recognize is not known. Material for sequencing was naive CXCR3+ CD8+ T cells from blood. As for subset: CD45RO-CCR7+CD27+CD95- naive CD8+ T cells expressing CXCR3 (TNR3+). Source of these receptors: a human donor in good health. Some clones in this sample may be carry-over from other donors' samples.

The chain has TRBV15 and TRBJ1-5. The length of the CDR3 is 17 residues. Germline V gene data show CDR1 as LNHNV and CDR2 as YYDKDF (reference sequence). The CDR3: CATSSNSYRDINQPQHF. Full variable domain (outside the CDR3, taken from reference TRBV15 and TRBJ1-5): DAMVIQNPRYQVTQFGKPVTLSCSQTLNHNVMYWYQQKSSQAPKLLFHYYDKDFNNEADTPDNFQSRRPNTSFCFLDIRSPGLGDTAMYLCATSSNSYRDINQPQHFGDGTRLSIL.

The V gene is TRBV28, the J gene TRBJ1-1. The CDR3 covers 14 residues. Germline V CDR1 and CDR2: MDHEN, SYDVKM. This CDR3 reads CASSFWRSSTEAFF.

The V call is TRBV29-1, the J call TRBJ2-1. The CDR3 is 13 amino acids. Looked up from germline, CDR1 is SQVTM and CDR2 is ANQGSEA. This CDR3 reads CSAFSGSGNEQFF.

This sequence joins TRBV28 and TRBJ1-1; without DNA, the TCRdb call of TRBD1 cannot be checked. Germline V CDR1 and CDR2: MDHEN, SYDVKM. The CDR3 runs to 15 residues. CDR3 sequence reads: CASSPTDLQGTEAFF.

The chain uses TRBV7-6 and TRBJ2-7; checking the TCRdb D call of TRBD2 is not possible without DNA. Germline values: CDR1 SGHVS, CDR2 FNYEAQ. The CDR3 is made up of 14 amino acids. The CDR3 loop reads CASSFMAGTYGQYF. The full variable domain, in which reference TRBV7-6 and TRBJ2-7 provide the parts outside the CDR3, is GAGVSQSPRYKVTKRGQDVALRCDPISGHVSLYWYRQALGQGPEFLTYFNYEAQQDKSGLPNDRFSAERPEGSISTLTIQRTEQRDSAMYRCASSFMAGTYGQYFGPGTRLTVT.

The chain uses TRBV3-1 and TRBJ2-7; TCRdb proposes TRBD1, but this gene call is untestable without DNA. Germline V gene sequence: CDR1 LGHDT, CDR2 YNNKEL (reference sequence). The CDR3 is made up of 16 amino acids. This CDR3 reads CASSPLGGESSYEQYF.

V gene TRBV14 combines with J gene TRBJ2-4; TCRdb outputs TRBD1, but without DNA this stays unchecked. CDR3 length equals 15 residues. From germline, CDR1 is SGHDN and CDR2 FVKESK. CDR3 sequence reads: CASSPTSGRGAIQYF.

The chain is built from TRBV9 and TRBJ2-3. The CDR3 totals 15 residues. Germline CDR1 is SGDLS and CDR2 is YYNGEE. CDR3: CASSVYGVDTDTQYF. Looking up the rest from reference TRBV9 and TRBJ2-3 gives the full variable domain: DSGVTQTPKHLITATGQRVTLRCSPRSGDLSVYWYQQSLDQGLQFLIQYYNGEERAKGNILERFSAQQFPDLHSELNLSSLELGDSALYFCASSVYGVDTDTQYFGPGTRLTVL.

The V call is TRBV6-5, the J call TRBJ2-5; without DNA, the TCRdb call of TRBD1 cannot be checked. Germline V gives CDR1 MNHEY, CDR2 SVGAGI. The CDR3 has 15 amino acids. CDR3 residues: CASSLDRGLGETQYF.

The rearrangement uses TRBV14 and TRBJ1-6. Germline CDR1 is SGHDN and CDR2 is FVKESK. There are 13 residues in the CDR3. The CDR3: CASSQEVNSPLHF.

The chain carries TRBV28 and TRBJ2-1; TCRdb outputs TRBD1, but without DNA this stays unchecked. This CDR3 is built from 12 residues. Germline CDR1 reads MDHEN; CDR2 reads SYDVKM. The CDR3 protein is CACHRGTSEQFF. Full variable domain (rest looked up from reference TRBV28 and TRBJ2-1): DVKVTQSSRYLVKRTGEKVFLECVQDMDHENMFWYRQDPGLGLRLIYFSYDVKMKEKGDIPEGYSVSREKKERFSLILESASTNQTSMYLCACHRGTSEQFFGPGTRLTVL.

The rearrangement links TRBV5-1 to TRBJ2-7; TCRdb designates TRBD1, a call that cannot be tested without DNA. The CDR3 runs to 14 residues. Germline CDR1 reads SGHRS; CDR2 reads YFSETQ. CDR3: CASSLGQGSYEQYF.

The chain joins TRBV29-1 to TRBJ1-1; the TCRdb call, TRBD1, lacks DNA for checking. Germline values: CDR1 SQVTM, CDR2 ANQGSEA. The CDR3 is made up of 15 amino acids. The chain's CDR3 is CSVDFMGGVDTEAFF.

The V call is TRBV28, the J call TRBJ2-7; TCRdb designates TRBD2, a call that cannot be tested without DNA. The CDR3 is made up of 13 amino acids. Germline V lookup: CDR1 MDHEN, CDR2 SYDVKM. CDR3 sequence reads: CASSGPSRDRLYF. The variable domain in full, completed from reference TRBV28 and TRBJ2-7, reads DVKVTQSSRYLVKRTGEKVFLECVQDMDHENMFWYRQDPGLGLRLIYFSYDVKMKEKGDIPEGYSVSREKKERFSLILESASTNQTSMYLCASSGPSRDRLYFGPGTRLTVT.